This TCR beta chain was found in a study of shared clonotypes between healthy human individuals. Study-wide background: Contributing individuals were two females and a few males aged 18 to 49. Each donor had three CD4 naive, three CD4 memory, two CD8 naive and one CD8 memory plate.

General study results and limits: Memory subsets had estimated richness that was generally smaller than that of naive subsets.

Per the authors' pipeline: Filtering differed since immunoSEQ provided only junctions, with no quality scores. The protocol was immunoSEQ multiplex PCR, while the TCRdb copy is restricted to in-frame clones and leaves out a portion. V, J and clone size were drawn from that table, and D and trimming were deduced from the DNA. The sample contains about 2 million clones, about 95% of which appear only once. CDR3 size: 13 residues. V lost 7 bases and J lost 8; bases outside the gene matches: 9. The germline gives CDR1 MDHEN, CDR2 SYDVKM. CD8 cells regarded as naive lacked CD45RO, were positively chosen for CCR7, and omitted terminally differentiated effector memory CD45RA+ cells. A word on this clone: Antigen specificity is unknown.

The gene calls are TRBV28 and TRBJ1-2, with TRBD1 matching 8 bases. The sample was naive CD8+ T cells sorted from blood. The TCR was taken from a man between 18 and 29 years old in good health. The CDR3 sequence is CASTGQGEWGYTF. In nucleotides, the CDR3 is TGTGCCAGCACCGGACAGGGAGAGTGGGGCTACACCTTC.